This is a list of T cell receptor beta chains from one sample in a study of CD8 T cells in ankylosing spondylitis. TCRdb used MiXCR to reprocess the 5' RACE reads, holding one entry per CDR3 protein. Of roughly 300,000 distinct CDR3 sequences listed, around 8% are singletons. Sequenced material: blood, either unsorted or a sorted T cell fraction (not recorded which). These receptors were collected from a male donor with ankylosing spondylitis. Each CDR3 is given with its conserved first and last residue. The order of the fields is D gene, J gene, V gene, clone size, CDR3 DNA, CDR3 protein. A D gene is named only where the DNA matches it firmly. For some rows the clone size is stated as once, few or many, or as a class when expanded; others skip it.

NA,TRBJ1-6,TRBV20-1,few,TGCAGTGCTAGACTCCCGAGCTCCTATAATTCACCCCTCCACTTT,CSARLPSSYNSPLHF
TRBD2,TRBJ2-1,TRBV5-1,many,TGCGCCAGCAGCTCAGGACTAGTCAATGAGCAGTTCTTC,CASSSGLVNEQFF
TRBD1,TRBJ2-3,TRBV6-1,NA,TGTGCCAGCAAAAACCAAGGGGGCACACACGTTGATACGCAGTATTTT,CASKNQGGTHVDTQYF
TRBD1,TRBJ1-4,TRBV12-3/TRBV12-4,few,TGTGCCAGCAGTTCATCAGGGGGCGCAAGGGAAAAACTGTTTTTT,CASSSSGGAREKLFF
TRBD1,TRBJ2-7,TRBV10-3,NA,TGTGCCATCAGTGAGTCTGGGACAGACCCCCCTTACTACGAGCAGTACTTC,CAISESGTDPPYYEQYF
NA,TRBJ2-7,TRBV11-2,NA,TGTGCCAGCAGCTTCGTCCACGAGCAGTACTTC,CASSFVHEQYF
TRBD1,TRBJ2-5,TRBV25-1,once,TGTGCCAGCAGGCCGGGCGGAGACAGGGGTCAAGAGACCCGGTACTTC,CASRPGGDRGQETRYF
NA,TRBJ2-7,TRBV5-1,many,TGCGCCAGCAGCCCTAACAGGGAGCGCGAGCAGTACTTC,CASSPNREREQYF
NA,TRBJ1-2,TRBV7-8,few,TGTGCCAGCAGCCCAGCCGGGACAACCGCCTATGGCTACACCTTC,CASSPAGTTAYGYTF
TRBD1,TRBJ1-5,TRBV20-1,few,TGCAGTGCTAGAGGATTAGGGACAGAAAATCAGCCCCAGCATTTT,CSARGLGTENQPQHF
TRBD2,TRBJ2-5,TRBV4-2,many,TGTGCCAGCAGCCAAGTACTAGCGGATCAAGAGACCCAGTACTTC,CASSQVLADQETQYF
NA,TRBJ2-7,TRBV10-3,NA,TGTGCCATCAGCCCGTCCTACGAGCAGTACTTC,CAISPSYEQYF
NA,TRBJ1-1,TRBV7-7,NA,TGTGCCAGCAGCTTGTCGGAGAACACTGAAGCTTTCTTT,CASSLSENTEAFF
TRBD2,TRBJ2-1,TRBV5-1,NA,TGCGCCAGCAGCTCCCAGACGTCATGGGTGAGACTAGCATCGGGTAATGAGCAGTTCTTC,CASSSQTSWVRLASGNEQFF
NA,TRBJ1-1,TRBV27,many,TGTGCCAGCAGGCCAGCTCTACACACTGAAGCTTTCTTT,CASRPALHTEAFF
TRBD1,TRBJ1-5,TRBV19,many,TGTGCCAGTAGCATAAGACAGGGGGATCAGCCCCAGCATTTT,CASSIRQGDQPQHF
NA,TRBJ2-5,TRBV20-1,few,TGCAGTGCTCCTGGAGTCCCCCTAGCGAGACAAGAGACCCAGTACTTC,CSAPGVPLARQETQYF
NA,TRBJ2-1,TRBV2,NA,TGTGCCAGCAGCCCGAGCCGGGGGTCAGGGTGGCAGTTCTTC,CASSPSRGSGWQFF
NA,TRBJ2-7,TRBV7-9,NA,TGTGCCAGCACCCTCGGAACGAACTCCTACGAGCAGTACTTC,CASTLGTNSYEQYF
NA,TRBJ1-4,TRBV9,few,TGTGCCAGCAGCATCACCCGAGGGGAAACTAATGAAAAACTGTTTTTT,CASSITRGETNEKLFF
NA,TRBJ1-1,TRBV12-3/TRBV12-4,many,TGTGCCAGTCTAGTACGGGAGGCCGCTTTCTTT,CASLVREAAFF
TRBD2,TRBJ2-7,TRBV20-1,NA,TGCAGTGCTAGAGTAGCGGGAGCAAGGAGGTCCTACGAGCAGTACTTC,CSARVAGARRSYEQYF
NA,TRBJ1-1,TRBV14,NA,TGTGCCAGCAGCCAACTTGACTTCCCGAACACTGAAGCTTTCTTT,CASSQLDFPNTEAFF
NA,TRBJ2-7,TRBV27,NA,TGTGCCAGCAGTACCAGACAGGTCCTCCAATACGAGCAGTACTTC,CASSTRQVLQYEQYF
TRBD1,TRBJ1-2,TRBV6-2/TRBV6-3,NA,TGTGCCAGCAGGGACGGACAGGATTGGAGCGGCTACACCTTC,CASRDGQDWSGYTF
TRBD2,TRBJ2-3,TRBV19,few,TGTGCCAGTAGTCTCAACCCCCCGGGACTAGCGGGAGGACGCACAGATACGCAGTATTTT,CASSLNPPGLAGGRTDTQYF
TRBD1,TRBJ2-2,TRBV10-1,NA,TGCGCCAGCAGTCGGACAGGGATCGCCGGGGAGCTGTTTTTT,CASSRTGIAGELFF
NA,TRBJ1-4,TRBV2,NA,TGTGCCAGCAGGCGGCCGGGCGCGACCTCGATGTTTTTT,CASRRPGATSMFF
TRBD2,TRBJ2-5,TRBV20-1,NA,TGCAGTGCGCTCGGGACTAGCGGTTTTCAAGAGACCCAGTACTTC,CSALGTSGFQETQYF
TRBD1,TRBJ2-7,TRBV10-3,many,TGTGCCATCAGGAACCGGGACAGGGAGGCCCACGAGCAGTACTTC,CAIRNRDREAHEQYF
NA,TRBJ2-5,TRBV4-1,few,TGCGCCAGCAGCCAAGAGGGTCTACTTAAAGAGACCCAGTACTTC,CASSQEGLLKETQYF
TRBD2,TRBJ2-1,TRBV12-3/TRBV12-4,few,TGTGCCAGCACAGGGACTAGCCCCTCTGCGGGTGAGCAGTTCTTC,CASTGTSPSAGEQFF
NA,TRBJ1-1,TRBV5-1,few,TGCGCCAGCAGCTCCCTTACCTTGAACACTGAAGCTTTCTTT,CASSSLTLNTEAFF
TRBD1,TRBJ1-5,TRBV6-1,few,TGTGCCAGCAGACCCGGACAGGGCGGTCAGCCCCAGCATTTT,CASRPGQGGQPQHF
TRBD1,TRBJ1-6,TRBV20-1,few,TGCAGTGCTAGAGATTTCCGGGACAGGGGGTCTGGTTCACCCCTCCACTTT,CSARDFRDRGSGSPLHF
NA,TRBJ1-1,TRBV20-1,few,TGCAGTGCTAGTCCTCTTCAGGGGTACACTGAAGCTTTCTTT,CSASPLQGYTEAFF
NA,TRBJ2-3,TRBV12-3/TRBV12-4,NA,TGTGCCAGCAGCAAGGGGTGGTTGGTCACAGATACGCAGTATTTT,CASSKGWLVTDTQYF
NA,TRBJ2-7,TRBV29-1,many,TGCAGCGTTGATTATGGCAGGGAGGACTACGAGCAGTACTTC,CSVDYGREDYEQYF
TRBD1,TRBJ2-7,TRBV5-1,NA,TGCGCCAGCAGCCAGGGACAGACGACAGTGGAGCAGTACTTC,CASSQGQTTVEQYF
NA,TRBJ2-5,TRBV25-1,few,TGTGCCAGCAGTGAATATCGTGCTGCCGTATTCGGAGGAGAGACCCAGTACTTC,CASSEYRAAVFGGETQYF